A single TCR beta chain is shown here with its context. This sample stems from a study of cytomegalovirus exposure and HLA in healthy donors. Healthy bone marrow donors made up the donor group. The PCR ran on 60 Vbeta and 13 Jbeta primers. The repertoire was sequenced with immunoSEQ multiplex PCR; TCRdb's copy has only in-frame clones and lacks some. This sample's clone table lists 160,000 or so clones. V gave up 0 bases and J gave up 8 bases, with 17 bases separating them. Germline CDR1 is SGDLS and CDR2 is YYNGEE. The CDR3 totals 15 residues. The sequence came from a man aged 25 to 45 in good health and CMV-seronegative. Sequenced input: PBMCs. The chain uses TRBV9 and TRBJ1-2; D gene unclear. The CDR3 DNA reads TGTGCCAGCAGCGTAGTGGTGACCCCCGTACAGGGCTACACCTTC. It encodes CASSVVVTPVQGYTF.